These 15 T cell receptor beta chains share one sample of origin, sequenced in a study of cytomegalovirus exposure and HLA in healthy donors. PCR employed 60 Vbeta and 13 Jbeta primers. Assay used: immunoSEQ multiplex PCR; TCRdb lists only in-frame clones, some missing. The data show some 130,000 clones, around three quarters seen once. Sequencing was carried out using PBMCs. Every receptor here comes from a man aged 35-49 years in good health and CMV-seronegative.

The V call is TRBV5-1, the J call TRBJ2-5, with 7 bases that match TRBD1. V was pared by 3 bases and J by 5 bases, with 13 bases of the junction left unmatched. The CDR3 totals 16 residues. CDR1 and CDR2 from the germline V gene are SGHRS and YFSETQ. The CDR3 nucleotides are TGCGCCAGCAGCTCGCGACAGGGTGGGCCCCATGAGACCCAGTACTTC. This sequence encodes CASSSRQGGPHETQYF.

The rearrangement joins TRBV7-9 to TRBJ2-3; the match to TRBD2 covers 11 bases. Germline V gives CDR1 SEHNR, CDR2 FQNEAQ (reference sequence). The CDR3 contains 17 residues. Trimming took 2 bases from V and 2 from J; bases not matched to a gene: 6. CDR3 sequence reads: CASSLRASGGTTDTQYF. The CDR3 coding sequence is TGTGCCAGCAGCTTAAGGGCTAGCGGGGGGACCACAGATACGCAGTATTTT.

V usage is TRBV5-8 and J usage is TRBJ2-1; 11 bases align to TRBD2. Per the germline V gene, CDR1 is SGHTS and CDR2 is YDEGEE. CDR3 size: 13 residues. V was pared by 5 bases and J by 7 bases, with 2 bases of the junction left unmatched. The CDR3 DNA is TGTGCCAGCAGTCCTAGCGGGGGGAATGAGCAGTTCTTC. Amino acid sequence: CASSPSGGNEQFF.

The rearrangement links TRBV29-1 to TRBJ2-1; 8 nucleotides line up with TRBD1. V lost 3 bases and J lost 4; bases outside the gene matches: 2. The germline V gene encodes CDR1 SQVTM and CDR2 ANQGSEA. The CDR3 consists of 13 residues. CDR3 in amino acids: CSVDRGLYNEQFF. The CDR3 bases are TGCAGCGTTGACAGGGGGCTTTACAATGAGCAGTTCTTC.

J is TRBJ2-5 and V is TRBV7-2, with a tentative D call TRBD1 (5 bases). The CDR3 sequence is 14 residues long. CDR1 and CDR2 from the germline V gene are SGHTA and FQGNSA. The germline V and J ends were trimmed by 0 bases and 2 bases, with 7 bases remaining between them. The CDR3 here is CASSLAQGQETQYF. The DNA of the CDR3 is TGTGCCAGCAGCTTAGCGCAGGGACAAGAGACCCAGTACTTC.

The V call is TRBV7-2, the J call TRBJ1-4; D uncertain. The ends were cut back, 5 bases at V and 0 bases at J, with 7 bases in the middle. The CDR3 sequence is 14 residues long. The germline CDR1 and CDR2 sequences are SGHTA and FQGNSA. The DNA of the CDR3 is TGTGCCAGCAGCCCGATAGCAACTAATGAAAAACTGTTTTTT. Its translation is CASSPIATNEKLFF.

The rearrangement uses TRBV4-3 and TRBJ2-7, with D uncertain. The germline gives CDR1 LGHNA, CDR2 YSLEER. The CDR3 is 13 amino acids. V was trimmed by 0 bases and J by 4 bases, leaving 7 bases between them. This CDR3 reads CASSQDVRYEQYF. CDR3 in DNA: TGCGCCAGCAGCCAAGACGTTCGGTACGAGCAGTACTTC.

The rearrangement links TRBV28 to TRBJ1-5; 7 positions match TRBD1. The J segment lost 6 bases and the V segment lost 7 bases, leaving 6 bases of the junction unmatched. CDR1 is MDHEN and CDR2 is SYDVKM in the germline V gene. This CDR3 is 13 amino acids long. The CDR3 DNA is TGTGCCAGCATTGTCCAGGGGGGTCAGCCCCAGCATTTT. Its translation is CASIVQGGQPQHF.

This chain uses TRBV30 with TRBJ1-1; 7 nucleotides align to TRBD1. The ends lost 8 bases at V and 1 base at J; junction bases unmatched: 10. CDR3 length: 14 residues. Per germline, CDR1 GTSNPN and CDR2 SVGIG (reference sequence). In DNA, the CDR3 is TGTGCCCGCGACTTGGGACAGAGGAACACTGAAGCTTTCTTT. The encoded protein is CARDLGQRNTEAFF.

The CDR3 loop is CASSIDGQGSRNQPQHF. The CDR3 DNA sequence: TGTGCCAGTAGTATAGACGGACAGGGGTCCCGCAATCAGCCCCAGCATTTT. The chain has TRBV19 and TRBJ1-5, with 9 bases fitting TRBD1. CDR3 length: 17 residues. V dropped 0 bases and J dropped 2; count of bases not matched to a gene: 5. Per germline, CDR1 LNHDA and CDR2 SQIVND (reference sequence).

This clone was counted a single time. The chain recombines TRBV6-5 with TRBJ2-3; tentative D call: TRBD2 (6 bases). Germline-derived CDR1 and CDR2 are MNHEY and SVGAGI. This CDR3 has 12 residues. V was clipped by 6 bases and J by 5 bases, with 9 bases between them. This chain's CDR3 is CASRGSGDTQYF. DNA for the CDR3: TGTGCCAGCAGGGGTAGCGGAGATACGCAGTATTTT.

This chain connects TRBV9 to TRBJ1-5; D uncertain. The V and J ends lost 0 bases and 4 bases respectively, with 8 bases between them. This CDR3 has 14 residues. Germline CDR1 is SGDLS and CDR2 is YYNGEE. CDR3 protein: CASSVAAGNQPQHF. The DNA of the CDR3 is TGTGCCAGCAGCGTAGCCGCGGGTAATCAGCCCCAGCATTTT. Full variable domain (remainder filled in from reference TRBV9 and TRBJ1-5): DSGVTQTPKHLITATGQRVTLRCSPRSGDLSVYWYQQSLDQGLQFLIQYYNGEERAKGNILERFSAQQFPDLHSELNLSSLELGDSALYFCASSVAAGNQPQHFGDGTRLSIL.

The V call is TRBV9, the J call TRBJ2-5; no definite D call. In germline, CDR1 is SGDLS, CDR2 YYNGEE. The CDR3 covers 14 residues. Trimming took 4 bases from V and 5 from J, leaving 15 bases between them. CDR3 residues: CASSPLGGWETQYF. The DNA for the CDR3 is TGTGCCAGCAGCCCTCTAGGCGGTTGGGAGACCCAGTACTTC.

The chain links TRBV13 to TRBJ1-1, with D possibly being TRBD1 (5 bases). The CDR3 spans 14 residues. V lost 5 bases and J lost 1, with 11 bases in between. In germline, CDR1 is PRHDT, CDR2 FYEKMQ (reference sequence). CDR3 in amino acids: CASSPQGQNTEAFF. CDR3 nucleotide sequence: TGTGCCAGCAGCCCTCAGGGCCAGAACACTGAAGCTTTCTTT.

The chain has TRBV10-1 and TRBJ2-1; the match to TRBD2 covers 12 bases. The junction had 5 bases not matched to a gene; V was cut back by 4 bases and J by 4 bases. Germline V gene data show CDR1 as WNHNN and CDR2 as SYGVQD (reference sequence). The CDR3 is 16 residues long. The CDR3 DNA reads TGCGCCAGCAGTGCAACCGGACTAGCGGGGTACAATGAGCAGTTCTTC. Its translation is CASSATGLAGYNEQFF.